The 19 T cell receptor beta chains reported below all come from one sample, sequenced in a study of technical replicates of blood from a few donors. Clones were read by immunoSEQ multiplex PCR, and TCRdb kept only the in-frame ones, dropping some. The sample shows about 12,000 clones, 90% to 95% of them seen only once. The specimen sequenced was PBMCs. The receptors here all came from a human donor in good health.

V is TRBV9 and J is TRBJ1-2, with D maybe TRBD1 (5 bases). The length of the CDR3 is 15 residues. Per the germline V gene, CDR1 is SGDLS and CDR2 is YYNGEE. Trimming removed 4 bases from V and 4 bases from J, with 17 bases in between. The CDR3 DNA sequence: TGTGCCAGCAGCTTCTGGGAGGGGACTGGCTATGGCTACACCTTC. Translation gives CASSFWEGTGYGYTF.

This clone was seen only once. The chain joins TRBV7-7 to TRBJ2-5, with TRBD2 as a possible D gene (5 bases). CDR1 and CDR2 (germline): SSHAT, FNYEAQ (reference sequence). This CDR3 contains 12 residues. Trimming removed 6 bases at V and 4 bases at J, with 9 bases between. In DNA form, the CDR3 reads TGTGCCAGCAGAGGGCTAGCAGAGACCCAGTACTTC. Residues: CASRGLAETQYF.

This clone was seen a single time. This sequence joins TRBV7-9 and TRBJ2-5, with D perhaps TRBD2 (5 bases). The CDR3 extends over 13 amino acids. V shed 6 bases and J shed 5 bases, with 13 bases lying between them. Germline V CDR1 and CDR2: SEHNR, FQNEAQ (reference sequence). The CDR3 reads CASRRPGWETQYF. The CDR3 DNA follows: TGTGCCAGCAGGCGACCGGGGTGGGAGACCCAGTACTTC.

J is TRBJ2-7 and V is TRBV28, with D perhaps TRBD1 (6 bases). The CDR3 consists of 13 residues. Germline V CDR1 and CDR2: MDHEN, SYDVKM. V was pared by 11 bases and J by 2 bases, with 16 bases between. In DNA, the CDR3 is TGTGCCGGTTCCGGGACACCGGCCTACGAGCAGTACTTC. Protein: CAGSGTPAYEQYF.

The genes are TRBV11-2 and TRBJ1-1; no definite D call. Trimming took 0 bases from V and 0 from J, leaving 14 bases between them. Germline V gives CDR1 SGHAT, CDR2 FQNNGV. The CDR3 extends over 17 amino acids. The CDR3 region is CASSLDRGRPMNTEAFF. DNA for the CDR3: TGTGCCAGCAGCTTAGATCGCGGCCGACCCATGAACACTGAAGCTTTCTTT.

The chain is built from TRBV15 and TRBJ2-7; a weak D match, TRBD2 (6 bases). The V gene lost 0 bases and the J gene lost 2 bases, with 14 bases spanning the gap. From germline, CDR1 is LNHNV and CDR2 YYDKDF (reference sequence). The CDR3 is made up of 16 amino acids. CDR3 residues: CATSRDQSGPPYEQYF. As DNA, the CDR3 is TGTGCCACCAGCAGAGATCAGAGCGGGCCCCCCTACGAGCAGTACTTC.

The chain joins TRBV5-1 to TRBJ2-1, with D unresolved. Germline V CDR1 and CDR2: SGHRS, YFSETQ. The CDR3 totals 18 residues. The V end lost 2 bases, the J end lost 0 bases, and 18 bases lay between the germline ends. The CDR3 DNA follows: TGCGCCAGCAGCTTTATTAGCCCTCACGCAAGCTCCTACAATGAGCAGTTCTTC. This translates into CASSFISPHASSYNEQFF.

The chain uses TRBV5-4 and TRBJ2-3; 10 bases line up with TRBD1. CDR1 is SGHNT, CDR2 YYREEE, per germline (reference sequence). V was pared by 4 bases and J by 4 bases, with 3 bases of the junction left unmatched. The CDR3 consists of 14 residues. This chain's CDR3 is CASSLDRGADTQYF. The CDR3 nucleotides are TGTGCCAGCAGCCTGGACAGGGGGGCAGATACGCAGTATTTT.

This chain uses TRBV4-2 with TRBJ1-1; 8 bases match TRBD1. Germline loops: CDR1 LGHNA, CDR2 YNFKEQ. The CDR3 is made up of 17 amino acids. V trimming: 4 bases; J trimming: 0 bases; junction bases outside the gene matches: 10. The CDR3: CASSPEGTGDMNTEAFF. CDR3 nucleotides: TGTGCCAGCAGCCCAGAGGGGACAGGCGACATGAACACTGAAGCTTTCTTT.

There are a few counts of this clone. V usage is TRBV7-9 and J usage is TRBJ2-1; TRBD2 is a possible D gene (5 bases). V dropped 2 bases and J dropped 4 bases, with 12 bases sitting between them. CDR3 length equals 15 residues. Germline CDR1 is SEHNR and CDR2 is FQNEAQ (reference sequence). CDR3 DNA sequence: TGTGCCAGCAGCTTACTACTAGTAAATTACAATGAGCAGTTCTTC. It specifies CASSLLLVNYNEQFF.

V usage is TRBV27 and J usage is TRBJ2-3; 11 nucleotides agree with TRBD2. The CDR3 consists of 16 residues. From germline, CDR1 is MNHEY and CDR2 SMNVEV (reference sequence). V gave up 2 bases and J gave up 1 base; unmatched junction bases: 2. In nucleotides, the CDR3 is TGTGCCAGCAGTTTAGGGACTAGCGGACGCACAGATACGCAGTATTTT. Its translation is CASSLGTSGRTDTQYF.

The chain is built from TRBV5-6 and TRBJ1-2, with 7 bases fitting TRBD1. CDR1 and CDR2 from the germline V gene are SGHDT and YYEEEE. After removal of 3 bases from V and 3 bases from J, the junction contained 5 bases not matched to a gene. This CDR3 region has 14 residues. CDR3 protein: CASSSVGTDYGYTF. Here the CDR3 DNA reads TGTGCCAGCAGCTCGGTCGGGACAGACTATGGCTACACCTTC.

The V gene is TRBV27, the J gene TRBJ2-1; the match to TRBD1 covers 7 bases. V shed 3 bases and J 7 bases; nucleotides not matched to a gene: 12. CDR3 length equals 16 residues. Germline CDR1 is MNHEY and CDR2 is SMNVEV (reference sequence). CDR3 nucleotide sequence: TGTGCCAGCAGTTTGGCTGTAGGGGGCAGATGGAATGAGCAGTTCTTC. It encodes CASSLAVGGRWNEQFF.

This chain links TRBV28 with TRBJ2-3; 14 bases agree with TRBD2. This CDR3 spans 15 amino acids. Germline CDR1 reads MDHEN; CDR2 reads SYDVKM. Germline trimming cut 8 bases from V and 4 bases from J; bases unmatched to any gene: 5. The CDR3 DNA sequence: TGTGCCAGCCGCCGACTAGCGGGAGGGGCAGATACGCAGTATTTT. Translation gives CASRRLAGGADTQYF.

This clone was picked up a small number of times. The V call is TRBV2, the J call TRBJ2-5; possibly TRBD2 for D (5 bases). Trimming stripped 3 bases from V and 5 bases from J, with 13 bases between. From germline, CDR1 is SNHLY and CDR2 FYNNEI. This CDR3 comprises 14 residues. The CDR3 reads CASSEGWERETQYF. Written as DNA, the CDR3 is TGTGCCAGCAGTGAGGGGTGGGAGAGGGAGACCCAGTACTTC.

V usage is TRBV18 and J usage is TRBJ1-1; the D gene is possibly TRBD1 (6 bases). From germline, CDR1 is KGHSH and CDR2 LQKENI. CDR3 size: 13 residues. V was trimmed by 5 bases and J by 2 bases, leaving 9 bases between them. Here the CDR3 reads CASSAGTNTEAFF. The CDR3 DNA reads as TGTGCCAGCTCAGCCGGGACAAACACTGAAGCTTTCTTT.

This clone was detected once. This sequence joins TRBV11-3 and TRBJ2-1, with 7 bases fitting TRBD1. V lost 5 bases to trimming and J lost 9 bases; unmatched junction nucleotides: 10. The germline V gene has CDR1 SGHNT and CDR2 YENEEA. The CDR3 spans 14 residues. The CDR3 coding sequence is TGTGCCAGCAGCCCGCGACCACAGGGGCCTGAGCAGTTCTTC. It specifies CASSPRPQGPEQFF.

The rearrangement joins TRBV14 to TRBJ1-4, with 7 nucleotides matching TRBD1. V gave up 5 bases and J gave up 8 bases; unmatched junction bases: 11. CDR1 and CDR2 from the germline V gene are SGHDN and FVKESK. The CDR3 sequence is 15 residues long. CDR3 nucleotide sequence: TGTGCCAGCAGCTGGGACAGCCGGGATCGGGAAAAACTGTTTTTT. This codes for CASSWDSRDREKLFF.

This clone appeared once. CDR3 DNA sequence: TGTGCCAGCAGTTTGAGCGGGATCGGCTCCTACGAGCAGTACTTC. Protein sequence: CASSLSGIGSYEQYF. The chain has TRBV28 and TRBJ2-7, with 7 bases lining up with TRBD2. The germline V gene has CDR1 MDHEN and CDR2 SYDVKM. Germline trimming cut 3 bases from V and 0 bases from J; bases unmatched to any gene: 5. The CDR3 runs to 15 residues.